Listed below are T cell receptor beta chains from one sample, sequenced in a study of T cells in Graves' hyperthyroidism and ophthalmopathy. TCRdb independently ran MiXCR on the multiplex PCR reads; one entry per CDR3 protein. The sample carries over 650,000 distinct CDR3 sequences, less than 20% recorded once. The sample taken for sequencing was blood. All receptors come from a man between 18 and 35 years old with Graves' hyperthyroidism. Each CDR3 is given with its conserved first and last residue.

j_call v_call cdr3_aa
TRBJ2-3 TRBV7-2 CASSPHRTSGFEDTQYF
TRBJ2-7 TRBV9 CASSPHSNYEQYF
TRBJ1-3 TRBV5-6 CASSLAAGVPSGNTIYF
TRBJ2-5 TRBV25-1 CASSDSGRGQETQYF
TRBJ2-3 TRBV7-2 CASYLGLAIQGAGTDTQYF
TRBJ2-1 TRBV28 CASSSYRDLNEQFF
TRBJ1-4 TRBV5-1 CASSLGLGWEKLFF
TRBJ1-2 TRBV19 CASSPAGTGDYGYTF
TRBJ2-1 TRBV7-6 CASSLGLVGNNEQFF
TRBJ2-7 TRBV27 CASSLDRPGYEQYF
TRBJ1-4 TRBV28 CASTGGVNEKLFF
TRBJ1-2 TRBV18 CASSPLYSENYGYTF
TRBJ1-1 TRBV29-1 CSVAGSDTEAFF
TRBJ1-3 TRBV27 CASGNRASGNTIYF
TRBJ2-1 TRBV4-3 CASSLLAGAVNEQFF
TRBJ2-7 TRBV12-3/TRBV12-4 CASSLGGSFYEQYF
TRBJ2-7 TRBV7-2 CASSLRRGSNYEQYF
TRBJ2-5 TRBV20-1 CSARDRRQETQYF
TRBJ1-2 TRBV5-4 CASSRTPGPGRGGYTF
TRBJ2-7 TRBV19 CASSIAGKEYEQYF
TRBJ1-3 TRBV28 CASRSSPTNTIYF
TRBJ1-1 TRBV12-3/TRBV12-4 CASSPGWGAEAFF
TRBJ2-4 TRBV12-3/TRBV12-4 CASSLRQIGGRLKNIQYF
TRBJ1-5 TRBV12-3/TRBV12-4 CASSPGPQPQHF
TRBJ2-7 TRBV28 CASSRTGAVNEQYF
TRBJ2-3 TRBV7-9 CASSPRGLRGNTQYF
TRBJ2-2 TRBV29-1 CSATGRYTGELFF
TRBJ1-5 TRBV24-1 CATSDSTRGNQPQHF
TRBJ2-1 TRBV7-9 CASSRPPHNEQFF
TRBJ2-1 TRBV28 CASSLGPAGGPSYNEQFF
TRBJ1-6 TRBV3-1 CASSQDGQTLSPLHF
TRBJ2-1 TRBV15 CATSRDRGARNEQFF
TRBJ2-1 TRBV7-2 CASRSGLAGSLGEQFF
TRBJ2-7 TRBV7-9 CARSRLIAGGGYEQYF
TRBJ2-7 TRBV11-2 CASSLGQSSSYEQYF
TRBJ2-5 TRBV11-3 CASSLDWGQETQYF
TRBJ1-2 TRBV28 CASSLLNGYTF
TRBJ2-3 TRBV27 CASSSLGSGRDTQYF
TRBJ2-1 TRBV29-1 CSVGEYNEQFF
TRBJ2-1 TRBV7-9 CASKTSGSYNEQFF
TRBJ1-2 TRBV27 CASSFGSNYGYTF
TRBJ2-5 TRBV7-3 CASSLKGGAEETQYF
TRBJ2-5 TRBV6-1 CASSEAGDQYF
TRBJ2-5 TRBV5-6 CASSWRDSRETQYF
TRBJ2-7 TRBV5-4 CASSTQAGQQQSQYF
TRBJ1-2 TRBV7-9 CASSLGAVRAGYTF